Listed below are T cell receptor beta chains from one sample, sequenced in a study of shared clonotypes between healthy human individuals. TCRdb's table, derived via immunoSEQ multiplex PCR, lists solely in-frame clones and lacks some. The sample yields around 500,000 clones, around 73% seen once. Source material: PBMCs. The receptors originated from a middle-aged woman in good health. Some clones in this sample may be carry-over from other donors' samples. The CDR3 runs from the conserved cysteine through the conserved F or W. A D gene is named only where the DNA matches it firmly. A row's size may be missing; if present it is once, few, many or a size class.

J gene: TRBJ2-2; clone size: .; D gene: .; V gene: TRBV18; CDR3 DNA: TGTGCCAGCTCACCACGGCGGGACTCCACCGGGGAGCTGTTTTTT; CDR3 protein: CASSPRRDSTGELFF
J gene: TRBJ1-1; clone size: once; D gene: TRBD1; V gene: TRBV7-9; CDR3 DNA: TGTGCCAGCAGCTTTGGACAGGGAACTGAAGCTTTCTTT; CDR3 protein: CASSFGQGTEAFF
J gene: TRBJ1-1; clone size: many; D gene: .; V gene: TRBV11-3; CDR3 DNA: TGTGCCAGCAGCCACGGACGGTCGAGAACTGAAGCTTTCTTT; CDR3 protein: CASSHGRSRTEAFF
J gene: TRBJ2-7; clone size: .; D gene: .; V gene: TRBV21-1; CDR3 DNA: TGTGCCAGCAGCTGGGACAGGCCCTCCTACGAGCAGTACTTC; CDR3 protein: CASSWDRPSYEQYF
J gene: TRBJ2-7; clone size: few; D gene: TRBD1; V gene: TRBV30; CDR3 DNA: TGTGCCTGGAGTTTCCCAGGGGGATACGAGCAGTACTTC; CDR3 protein: CAWSFPGGYEQYF
J gene: TRBJ2-3; clone size: .; D gene: TRBD2; V gene: TRBV27; CDR3 DNA: TGTGCCAGCAGGGTGCGGGAGGGATCTAGCACAGATACGCAGTATTTT; CDR3 protein: CASRVREGSSTDTQYF
J gene: TRBJ2-3; clone size: .; D gene: .; V gene: TRBV6-1; CDR3 DNA: TGTGCCAGCAGTGTTCCAATGTTGGGGTTGGATACGCAGTATTTT; CDR3 protein: CASSVPMLGLDTQYF
J gene: TRBJ2-7; clone size: .; D gene: TRBD2; V gene: TRBV28; CDR3 DNA: TGTGCCAGCAGACCCCACAGCGGGATTAACTACGAGCAGTACTTC; CDR3 protein: CASRPHSGINYEQYF
J gene: TRBJ2-1; clone size: .; D gene: TRBD1; V gene: TRBV5-4; CDR3 DNA: TGTGCCAGCAGCTCAGGGACAGGGAGTTTCGATGAGCAGTTCTTC; CDR3 protein: CASSSGTGSFDEQFF
J gene: TRBJ1-1; clone size: .; D gene: .; V gene: TRBV4-1; CDR3 DNA: TGCGCCAGCAGTAAGCCGGTACAGGGAGCCGGTGGTGAAGCTTTCTTT; CDR3 protein: CASSKPVQGAGGEAFF
J gene: TRBJ2-2; clone size: .; D gene: .; V gene: TRBV29-1; CDR3 DNA: TGCAGCGGTGGCTTTGCGGGGGAGCTGTTTTTT; CDR3 protein: CSGGFAGELFF
J gene: TRBJ2-1; clone size: .; D gene: TRBD1; V gene: TRBV30; CDR3 DNA: TGTGCCTGGAGCCCCGGACAGGGGGCTAGGAATGAGCAGTTCTTC; CDR3 protein: CAWSPGQGARNEQFF
J gene: TRBJ1-1; clone size: .; D gene: .; V gene: TRBV28; CDR3 DNA: TGTGCCAGCAGGGCCCAGGGATCGAACACTGAAGCTTTCTTT; CDR3 protein: CASRAQGSNTEAFF
J gene: TRBJ2-1; clone size: .; D gene: .; V gene: TRBV18; CDR3 DNA: TGTGCCAGCTCACCACGACAGAACTACAATGAGCAGTTCTTC; CDR3 protein: CASSPRQNYNEQFF
J gene: TRBJ2-5; clone size: .; D gene: TRBD1; V gene: TRBV10-3; CDR3 DNA: TGTGCCATCAGTGACACGCAGGGGGCCGATGCGGAGACCCAGTACTTC; CDR3 protein: CAISDTQGADAETQYF
J gene: TRBJ1-5; clone size: .; D gene: .; V gene: TRBV30; CDR3 DNA: TGTGCCTGGACGCGAGCGGGATCCAATCAGCCCCAGCATTTT; CDR3 protein: CAWTRAGSNQPQHF
J gene: TRBJ2-5; clone size: .; D gene: .; V gene: TRBV20-1; CDR3 DNA: TGCAGTGCTCAGCTGCAAGAGACCCAGTACTTC; CDR3 protein: CSAQLQETQYF
J gene: TRBJ2-3; clone size: .; D gene: TRBD1; V gene: TRBV5-1; CDR3 DNA: TGCGCCAGCAGACGACAGGGGACTAGCACAGATACGCAGTATTTT; CDR3 protein: CASRRQGTSTDTQYF
J gene: TRBJ2-7; clone size: few; D gene: TRBD2; V gene: TRBV14; CDR3 DNA: TGTGCCAGCAGCCCGGGACTAGCGGGATCCTACGAGCAGTACTTC; CDR3 protein: CASSPGLAGSYEQYF
J gene: TRBJ2-7; clone size: .; D gene: TRBD1; V gene: TRBV4-2; CDR3 DNA: TGTGCCAGCAGCCAAAGGGCCTCCGGGACAGGGATGACCGAGCAGTACTTC; CDR3 protein: CASSQRASGTGMTEQYF
J gene: TRBJ2-7; clone size: once; D gene: TRBD2; V gene: TRBV28; CDR3 DNA: TGTGCCAGCAGCCAGCCGGGACTAGCAGCCCACGAGCAGTACTTC; CDR3 protein: CASSQPGLAAHEQYF
J gene: TRBJ1-2; clone size: .; D gene: TRBD1; V gene: TRBV28; CDR3 DNA: TGTGCCAGCAGTTCCCCGGGACAGAGCTACTATGGCTACACCTTC; CDR3 protein: CASSSPGQSYYGYTF
J gene: TRBJ2-3; clone size: .; D gene: .; V gene: TRBV11-2; CDR3 DNA: TGTGCCAGCAGCTCCTGGGCAGGGAGCACAGATACGCAGTATTTT; CDR3 protein: CASSSWAGSTDTQYF
J gene: TRBJ1-3; clone size: .; D gene: .; V gene: TRBV27; CDR3 DNA: TGTGCCAGCAGTTTACAGGGGCCCCCTGGAAACACCATATATTTT; CDR3 protein: CASSLQGPPGNTIYF
J gene: TRBJ2-7; clone size: .; D gene: .; V gene: TRBV30; CDR3 DNA: TGTGCCTGGAGTGAAGGCCTTCAGGGCCCCTACGAGCAGTACTTC; CDR3 protein: CAWSEGLQGPYEQYF
J gene: TRBJ2-2; clone size: .; D gene: TRBD2; V gene: TRBV7-8; CDR3 DNA: TGTGCCAGCAGTTCGGGTCGTATCCCGGGACTAGCGGTACAGTCGAACACCGGGGAGCTGTTTTTT; CDR3 protein: CASSSGRIPGLAVQSNTGELFF
J gene: TRBJ2-7; clone size: .; D gene: TRBD1; V gene: TRBV28; CDR3 DNA: TGTGCCAGCAGTACCCAAGGGGGCGGCTACGAGCAGTACTTC; CDR3 protein: CASSTQGGGYEQYF
J gene: TRBJ2-4; clone size: .; D gene: TRBD1; V gene: TRBV5-1; CDR3 DNA: TGCGCCAGCAGCTTCGGCAGGGGGAACGCCAAAAACATTCAGTACTTC; CDR3 protein: CASSFGRGNAKNIQYF
J gene: TRBJ2-7; clone size: few; D gene: .; V gene: TRBV6-5; CDR3 DNA: TGTGCCAGCAGAAACGACTACTACTCCTACGAGCAGTACTTC; CDR3 protein: CASRNDYYSYEQYF
J gene: TRBJ2-7; clone size: .; D gene: TRBD1; V gene: TRBV27; CDR3 DNA: TGTGCCAGCAGTGCCCCCGCCAGGGGGTTCTACGAGCAGTACTTC; CDR3 protein: CASSAPARGFYEQYF
J gene: TRBJ2-3; clone size: .; D gene: .; V gene: TRBV15; CDR3 DNA: TGTGCCACCAGCAGAGGGCTAGCAGATACGCAGTACTTT; CDR3 protein: CATSRGLADTQYF
J gene: TRBJ2-1; clone size: .; D gene: .; V gene: TRBV6-5; CDR3 DNA: TGTGCCAGCAGTTCGGGAGTCAGGCCGTACAATGAGCAGTTCTTC; CDR3 protein: CASSSGVRPYNEQFF
J gene: TRBJ2-2; clone size: .; D gene: .; V gene: TRBV27; CDR3 DNA: TGTGCCAGCAGTTTCACCGTTTTGACCGGGGAGCTGTTTTTT; CDR3 protein: CASSFTVLTGELFF
J gene: TRBJ2-7; clone size: .; D gene: TRBD1; V gene: TRBV10-3; CDR3 DNA: TGTGCCATCAGCGCCGGGACAGGGAGCTCCTACGAGCAGTACTTC; CDR3 protein: CAISAGTGSSYEQYF
J gene: TRBJ2-3; clone size: .; D gene: .; V gene: TRBV15; CDR3 DNA: TGTGCCACCAGCAGAGATCGGGGGCTCACAGATACGCAGTATTTT; CDR3 protein: CATSRDRGLTDTQYF
J gene: TRBJ2-7; clone size: .; D gene: TRBD2; V gene: TRBV5-1; CDR3 DNA: TGCGCCAGCAGCTTAACTAGCGGAGTCCTCTACGAGCAGTACTTC; CDR3 protein: CASSLTSGVLYEQYF
J gene: TRBJ2-7; clone size: .; D gene: .; V gene: TRBV18; CDR3 DNA: TGTGCCAGCTCACCACCGTCGACCTACGAGCAGTACTTC; CDR3 protein: CASSPPSTYEQYF
J gene: TRBJ2-3; clone size: .; D gene: TRBD2; V gene: TRBV19; CDR3 DNA: TGTGCCAGTAGTGGCGGGAGGTGGAGCACAGATACGCAGTATTTT; CDR3 protein: CASSGGRWSTDTQYF
J gene: TRBJ1-1; clone size: .; D gene: .; V gene: TRBV29-1; CDR3 DNA: TGCAGCGTTGACGCGGGTGGCGCTGAAGCTTTCTTT; CDR3 protein: CSVDAGGAEAFF
J gene: TRBJ2-1; clone size: .; D gene: TRBD2; V gene: TRBV7-9; CDR3 DNA: TGTGCCAGCAGCCTAGCTAGCGGGATCAACGATGAGCAGTTCTTC; CDR3 protein: CASSLASGINDEQFF
J gene: TRBJ1-2; clone size: .; D gene: TRBD1; V gene: TRBV6-1; CDR3 DNA: TGTGCCAGCGGACAGGGCTATGGCTACACCTTC; CDR3 protein: CASGQGYGYTF
J gene: TRBJ1-5; clone size: .; D gene: TRBD1; V gene: TRBV6-1; CDR3 DNA: TGTGCCATCTCACAGGGGGCTGGCAATCAGCCCCAGCATTTT; CDR3 protein: CAISQGAGNQPQHF
J gene: TRBJ2-1; clone size: .; D gene: TRBD2; V gene: TRBV10-3; CDR3 DNA: TGTGCCACAACCGGGACTAGCGATGAGCAGTTCTTC; CDR3 protein: CATTGTSDEQFF
J gene: TRBJ2-5; clone size: .; D gene: TRBD1; V gene: TRBV27; CDR3 DNA: TGTGCCAGCAGTTTATTTGGGACAGGGGCTCAAGAGACCCAGTACTTC; CDR3 protein: CASSLFGTGAQETQYF
J gene: TRBJ2-7; clone size: .; D gene: .; V gene: TRBV6-1; CDR3 DNA: TGTGCCAGCAGTCCAAGGAGCCCAAGGGAGCAGTACTTC; CDR3 protein: CASSPRSPREQYF
J gene: TRBJ2-1; clone size: few; D gene: .; V gene: TRBV27; CDR3 DNA: TGTGCCAGCAGTAAAAGGATTGGCTCCTACAATGAGCAGTTCTTC; CDR3 protein: CASSKRIGSYNEQFF
J gene: TRBJ2-1; clone size: few; D gene: .; V gene: TRBV6-1; CDR3 DNA: TGTGCCAGCAGTGTGGTAGACAATGAGCAGTTCTTC; CDR3 protein: CASSVVDNEQFF
J gene: TRBJ1-5; clone size: .; D gene: .; V gene: TRBV6-1; CDR3 DNA: TGTGCCAGGACTAGAGATCATAGTAGCAATCAGCCCCAGCATTTT; CDR3 protein: CARTRDHSSNQPQHF
J gene: TRBJ2-5; clone size: once; D gene: .; V gene: TRBV18; CDR3 DNA: TGTGCCAGCTCACGGGTGAGCCTCGGGGAGACCCAGTACTTC; CDR3 protein: CASSRVSLGETQYF
J gene: TRBJ2-7; clone size: .; D gene: TRBD1; V gene: TRBV10-2; CDR3 DNA: TGCGCCAGCAGGACCCGACAGGGGATCTACGAGCAGTACTTC; CDR3 protein: CASRTRQGIYEQYF
J gene: TRBJ2-3; clone size: few; D gene: TRBD2; V gene: TRBV7-2; CDR3 DNA: TGTGCCAGCAGTCGGACTAGCGGGAGTTATACGCAGTATTTT; CDR3 protein: CASSRTSGSYTQYF
J gene: TRBJ2-5; clone size: .; D gene: TRBD2; V gene: TRBV19; CDR3 DNA: TGTGCCAGTAGTGTCAGGACTAGCGGGATCCCGTACCAAGAGACCCAGTACTTC; CDR3 protein: CASSVRTSGIPYQETQYF
J gene: TRBJ2-2; clone size: .; D gene: .; V gene: TRBV7-3; CDR3 DNA: TGTGCCAGCAGCGAACGACCGACCGGGGAGCTGTTTTTT; CDR3 protein: CASSERPTGELFF
J gene: TRBJ2-7; clone size: .; D gene: .; V gene: TRBV5-8; CDR3 DNA: TGTGCCAGCAGCTTGGGTCCGAACGAGCAGTACTTC; CDR3 protein: CASSLGPNEQYF